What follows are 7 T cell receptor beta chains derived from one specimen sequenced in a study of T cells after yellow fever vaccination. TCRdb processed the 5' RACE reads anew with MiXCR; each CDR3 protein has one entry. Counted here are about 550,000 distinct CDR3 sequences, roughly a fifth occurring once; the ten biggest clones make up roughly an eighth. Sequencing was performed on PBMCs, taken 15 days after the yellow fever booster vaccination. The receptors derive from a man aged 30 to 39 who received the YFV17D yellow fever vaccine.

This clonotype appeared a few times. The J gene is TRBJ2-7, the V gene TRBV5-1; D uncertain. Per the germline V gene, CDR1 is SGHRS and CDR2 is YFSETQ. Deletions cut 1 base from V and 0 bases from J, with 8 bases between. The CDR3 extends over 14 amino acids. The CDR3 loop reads CASSLYSGSYEQYF. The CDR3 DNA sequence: TGCGCCAGCAGCTTGTACTCCGGCTCCTACGAGCAGTACTTC.

In DNA, the CDR3 is TGTGCCAGCAGCCAGTGGGGGGCTTATGAAAAACTGTTTTTT. Translating gives CASSQWGAYEKLFF. This sequence joins TRBV7-2 and TRBJ1-4; tentative D call: TRBD1 (6 bases). The germline V gene has CDR1 SGHTA and CDR2 FQGNSA. Trimming removed 5 bases at V and 6 bases at J, with 13 bases between. This CDR3 contains 14 residues. Full variable domain (missing parts from reference TRBV7-2 and TRBJ1-4): GAGVSQSPSNKVTEKGKDVELRCDPISGHTALYWYRQSLGQGLEFLIYFQGNSAPDKSGLPSDRFSAERTGGSVSTLTIQRTQQEDSAVYLCASSQWGAYEKLFFGSGTQLSVL.

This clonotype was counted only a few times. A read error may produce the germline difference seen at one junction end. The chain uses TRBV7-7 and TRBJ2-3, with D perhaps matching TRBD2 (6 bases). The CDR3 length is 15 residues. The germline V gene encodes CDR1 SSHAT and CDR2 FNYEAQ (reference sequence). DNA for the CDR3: TGTGCTAGCAGCTATGGGCCGGGGAGGACAGATACGCAGTATTTT. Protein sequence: CASSYGPGRTDTQYF. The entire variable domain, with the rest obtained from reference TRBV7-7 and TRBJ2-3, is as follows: GAGVSQSPRYKVTKRGQDVTLRCDPISSHATLYWYQQALGQGPEFLTYFNYEAQPDKSGLPSDRFSAERPEGSISTLTIQRTEQRDSAMYRCASSYGPGRTDTQYFGPGTRLTVL.

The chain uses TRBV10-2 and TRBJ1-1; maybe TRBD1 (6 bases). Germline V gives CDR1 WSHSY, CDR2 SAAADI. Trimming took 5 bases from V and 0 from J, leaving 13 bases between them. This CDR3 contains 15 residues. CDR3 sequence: CASSPDRSMNTEAFF. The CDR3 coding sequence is TGCGCCAGCAGTCCGGACAGAAGCATGAACACTGAAGCTTTCTTT.

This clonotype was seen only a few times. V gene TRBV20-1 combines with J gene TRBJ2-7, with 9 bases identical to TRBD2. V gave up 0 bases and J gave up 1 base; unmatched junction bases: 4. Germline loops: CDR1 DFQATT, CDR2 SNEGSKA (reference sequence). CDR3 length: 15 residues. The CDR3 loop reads CSARDYSGSSYEQYF. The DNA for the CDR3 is TGCAGTGCTAGAGACTATAGCGGGAGTTCCTACGAGCAGTACTTC.

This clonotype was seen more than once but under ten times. The CDR3 sequence: CASNDLGDEAFF. The CDR3 DNA follows: TGTGCCAGCAATGACCTGGGAGACGAAGCTTTCTTT. The V and J genes are TRBV6-5 and TRBJ1-1; no definite D call. This CDR3 is 12 amino acids long. V was shortened by 7 bases and J by 8 bases, with 14 bases between the two germline ends. Germline-derived CDR1 and CDR2 are MNHEY and SVGAGI.

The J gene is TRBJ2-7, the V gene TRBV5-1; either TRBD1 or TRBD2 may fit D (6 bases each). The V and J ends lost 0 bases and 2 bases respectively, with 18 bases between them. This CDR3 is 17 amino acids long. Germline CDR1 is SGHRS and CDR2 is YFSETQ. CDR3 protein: CASSLEGYGGAAYEQYF. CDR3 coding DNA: TGCGCCAGCAGCTTGGAGGGGTACGGGGGCGCAGCCTACGAGCAGTACTTC.